Presented here are 9 T cell receptor beta chains from one specimen sequenced in a study of blood T cell repertoires in COVID-19. Assay used: immunoSEQ multiplex PCR; TCRdb lists only in-frame clones, some missing. Of more than 100,000 clones in the sample, 88% are singletons; the top ten hold roughly 3.5%. Sequencing was carried out using peripheral blood. The source of these receptors is a human donor in a cohort sampled during active COVID-19.

The rearrangement joins TRBV7-2 to TRBJ1-1; TRBD1 is a possible D gene (6 bases). Germline lookup yields CDR1 SGHTA and CDR2 FQGNSA. The CDR3 sequence is 14 residues long. Trimming took 2 bases from V and 5 from J, leaving 12 bases between them. CDR3 nucleotide sequence: TGTGCCAGCAGCTTATCTGCAGGGGTTACTGAAGCTTTCTTT. Translation gives CASSLSAGVTEAFF.

V is TRBV27 and J is TRBJ2-7; 9 bases are shared with TRBD2. After removal of 3 bases from V and 5 bases from J, the junction contained 20 bases not matched to a gene. The CDR3 contains 19 residues. CDR1 and CDR2 from the germline V gene are MNHEY and SMNVEV (reference sequence). CDR3 nucleotide sequence: TGTGCCAGCAGTTTTCGACAGGGCGGGTTTAGCGGGAGAGTGGACGAGCAGTACTTC. Translating gives CASSFRQGGFSGRVDEQYF.

The rearrangement joins TRBV3-1 (or the pseudogene TRBV3-2) to TRBJ1-1; D possibly corresponds to TRBD1 (5 bases). Trimming stripped 1 base from V and 5 bases from J, with 8 bases between. Germline loops: CDR1 LGHDT, CDR2 YNNKEL (reference sequence). This CDR3 has 13 residues. The CDR3 loop is CASSQVRGTEAFF. In nucleotides, the CDR3 is TGTGCCAGCAGCCAAGTTAGGGGAACTGAAGCTTTCTTT.

This rearrangement joins TRBV5-1 to TRBJ2-3; TRBD2 matches at 14 bases. The germline CDR1 and CDR2 sequences are SGHRS and YFSETQ. This CDR3 contains 17 residues. V lost 5 bases, J lost 1 base, and 6 bases stayed unmatched. CDR3 sequence (DNA): TGCGCCAGCAGGCCGGGACTAGCGGGAGCGGGCACAGATACGCAGTATTTT. This codes for CASRPGLAGAGTDTQYF. Combining the CDR3 with reference TRBV5-1 and TRBJ2-3 gives the whole variable domain KAGVTQTPRYLIKTRGQQVTLSCSPISGHRSVSWYQQTPGQGLQFLFEYFSETQRNKGNFPGRFSGRQFSNSRSEMNVSTLELGDSALYLCASRPGLAGAGTDTQYFGPGTRLTVL.

V gene TRBV19 combines with J gene TRBJ1-6; TRBD1 matches at 10 bases. CDR3 length equals 15 residues. The germline CDR1 and CDR2 sequences are LNHDA and SQIVND (reference sequence). With V trimmed by 7 bases and J by 9 bases, 9 bases remained unmatched. CDR3 sequence: CASTPGTGVASPLHF. The CDR3 DNA sequence: TGTGCCAGTACTCCCGGGACAGGGGTAGCTTCACCCCTCCACTTT.

This clone was counted a few times. The chain recombines TRBV14 with TRBJ2-7; TRBD1 aligns across 10 bases. The V gene end was trimmed by 8 bases and the J gene end by 0 bases; junction bases not matched to a gene: 1. In germline, CDR1 is SGHDN, CDR2 FVKESK. This CDR3 spans 13 amino acids. CDR3 amino acids: CASGQGGSYEQYF. The DNA for the CDR3 is TGTGCCAGCGGACAGGGGGGCTCCTACGAGCAGTACTTC. Full variable domain (remainder filled in from reference TRBV14 and TRBJ2-7): EAGVTQFPSHSVIEKGQTVTLRCDPISGHDNLYWYRRVMGKEIKFLLHFVKESKQDESGMPNNRFLAERTGGTYSTLKVQPAELEDSGVYFCASGQGGSYEQYFGPGTRLTVT.

The chain employs TRBV7-2 and TRBJ2-5, with D maybe TRBD2 (5 bases). Trimming cost V 3 bases and J 3 bases, with 8 bases left between them. The CDR3 runs 13 residues. Germline CDR1 reads SGHTA; CDR2 reads FQGNSA. CDR3 sequence (DNA): TGTGCCAGCAGCTTGGACTGGGAAGAGACCCAGTACTTC. Translation: CASSLDWEETQYF.

The chain links TRBV30 to TRBJ2-3, with 12 bases matching TRBD2. Germline loops: CDR1 GTSNPN, CDR2 SVGIG (reference sequence). The CDR3 contains 16 residues. V lost 2 bases, J lost 0 bases, and 3 bases stayed unmatched. In DNA, the CDR3 is TGTGCCTGGAGTCCAGGACTAGCGGGGAGCACAGATACGCAGTATTTT. Protein sequence: CAWSPGLAGSTDTQYF.

The chain links TRBV5-1 to TRBJ2-5, with 7 bases fitting TRBD2. CDR1 SGHRS and CDR2 YFSETQ come from the germline V gene. With 5 bases clipped from V and 3 bases from J, the junction kept 7 bases outside the gene matches. CDR3 length: 14 residues. The CDR3 DNA reads as TGCGCCAGCAGGGGAGGGTCATATGAAGAGACCCAGTACTTC. Its translation: CASRGGSYEETQYF.